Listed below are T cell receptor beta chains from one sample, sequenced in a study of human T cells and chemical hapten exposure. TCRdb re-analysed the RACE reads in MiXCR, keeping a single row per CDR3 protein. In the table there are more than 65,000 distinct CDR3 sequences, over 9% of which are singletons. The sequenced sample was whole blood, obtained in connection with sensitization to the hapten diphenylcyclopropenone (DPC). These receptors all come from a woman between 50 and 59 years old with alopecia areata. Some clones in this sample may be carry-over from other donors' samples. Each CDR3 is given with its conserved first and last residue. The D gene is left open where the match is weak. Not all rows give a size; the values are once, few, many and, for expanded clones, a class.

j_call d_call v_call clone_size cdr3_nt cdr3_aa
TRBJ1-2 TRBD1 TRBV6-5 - TGTGCCAGCATCCAGGACAGGGCCGAAGGCTACACCTTC CASIQDRAEGYTF
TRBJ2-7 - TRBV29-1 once TGCAGCGTTGAAGCAGGAGGGGCAGGCACATCCTACGAGCAGTACTTC CSVEAGGAGTSYEQYF
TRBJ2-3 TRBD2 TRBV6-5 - TGTGCCAGCAGTTCCGCAGAGGGACTAGCGGGAAACACAGATACGCAGTATTTT CASSSAEGLAGNTDTQYF
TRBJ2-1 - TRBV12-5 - TGTGCTAGTGGTTTGGGGGCCCAGAGCTCCTACAATGAGCAGTTCTTC CASGLGAQSSYNEQFF
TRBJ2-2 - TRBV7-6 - TGTGCCAGCAGATCGGGACTTACGAACACCGGGGAGCTGTTTTTT CASRSGLTNTGELFF
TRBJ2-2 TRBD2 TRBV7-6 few TGTGCCAGCAGCTCGGGTACTCCGGGACTAGTAGGTATCGCCGGGGAGCTGTTTTTT CASSSGTPGLVGIAGELFF
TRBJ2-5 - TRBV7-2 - TGTGCCAGCAGCTCCGGGCTCCGCACGGAGACCCAGTACTTC CASSSGLRTETQYF
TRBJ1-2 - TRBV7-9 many TGTGCCAGCAGCTTACTTCTAGCGGATGGCTACACCTTC CASSLLLADGYTF
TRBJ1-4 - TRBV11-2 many TGTGCCAGCAGCTTAGATCGGGACTATAATGAAAAACTGTTTTTT CASSLDRDYNEKLFF
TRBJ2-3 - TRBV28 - TGTGCCAGCAGTTTACCGAACGCATGGACAGATACGCAGTATTTT CASSLPNAWTDTQYF
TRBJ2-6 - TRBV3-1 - TGTGCCAGCAGCCAACGGAGCTCTGGGGCCAACGTCCTGACTTTC CASSQRSSGANVLTF
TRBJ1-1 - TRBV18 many TGTGCCAGCTCACCATACTCGGGACACATGAACACTGAAGCTTTCTTT CASSPYSGHMNTEAFF
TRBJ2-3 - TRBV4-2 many TGTGCCAGCAGCTCTCCCGTAGGATCTAGCACAGATACGCAGTATTTT CASSSPVGSSTDTQYF
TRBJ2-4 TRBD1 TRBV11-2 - TGTGCCAGCAGCCTCCACAGGGGGAAAAACATTCAGTACTTC CASSLHRGKNIQYF
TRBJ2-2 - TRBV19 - TGTGCCAGTACCCCGGACGCCTCCGGAACCGGGGAGCTGTTTTTT CASTPDASGTGELFF
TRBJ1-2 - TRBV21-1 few TGTGCCAGCAGCAAAGGGTACTACTATGGCTACACCTTC CASSKGYYYGYTF
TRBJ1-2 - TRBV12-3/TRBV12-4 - TGTGCCAGCACCTCCCCTCAGGATGGCTACACCTTC CASTSPQDGYTF
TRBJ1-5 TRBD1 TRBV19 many TGTGCCAGTAGCAGTCTAGGGACAGGGAATCAGCCCCAGCATTTT CASSSLGTGNQPQHF
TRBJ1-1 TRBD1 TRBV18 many TGTGCCAGCTCACGGCTACAGGGGGACACTGAAGCTTTCTTT CASSRLQGDTEAFF
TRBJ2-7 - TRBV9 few TGTGCCAGCAGCGTAGGAGACCCCTCCTACGAGCAGTACTTC CASSVGDPSYEQYF
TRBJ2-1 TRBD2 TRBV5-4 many TGTGCCTCGGGGGGGCGGGAGACCTGGAATGAGCAGTTCTTC CASGGRETWNEQFF
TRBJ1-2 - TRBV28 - TGTGCCAGCAGTTTTGCGGGGCGGGACTATGGCTACACCTTC CASSFAGRDYGYTF
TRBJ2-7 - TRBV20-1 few TGCAGTGCTACACTACAGGGTTACGAGCAGTACTTC CSATLQGYEQYF
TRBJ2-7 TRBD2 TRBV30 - TGTGCCCGGAGTTTCCCGGGACTAACGATAACCTACGAGCAGTACTTC CARSFPGLTITYEQYF
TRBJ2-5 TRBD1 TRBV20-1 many TGCAGTGCTCAGACAGGGCCAGAGACCCAGTACTTC CSAQTGPETQYF
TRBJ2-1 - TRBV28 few TGTGCCAGCAGTTTAAAGAGCGGTTCCTACAATGAGCAGTTCTTC CASSLKSGSYNEQFF
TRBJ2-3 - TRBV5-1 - TGCGCCAGCAGCTTGACTGGTGTTACCCGAGGGGTCACAGATACGCAGTATTTT CASSLTGVTRGVTDTQYF
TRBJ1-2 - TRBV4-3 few TGCGCCAGCAGCCAACCGGGGGCTGGCTATGGCTACACCTTC CASSQPGAGYGYTF
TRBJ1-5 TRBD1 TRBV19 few TGTGCCAGTAGCGACAGGGACCTCAATCAGCCCCAGCATTTT CASSDRDLNQPQHF
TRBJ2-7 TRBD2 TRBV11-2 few TGTGCCAGCAGCTTAGTTAGGACTAGTATTCACGAGCAGTACTTC CASSLVRTSIHEQYF
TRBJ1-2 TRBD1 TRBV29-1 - TGCAGCGTCGCGGACAGGGTCTATGGCTACACCTTC CSVADRVYGYTF
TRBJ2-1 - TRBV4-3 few TGCGCCAGCAGCCGGGACTTCATTAATGAGCAGTTCTTC CASSRDFINEQFF
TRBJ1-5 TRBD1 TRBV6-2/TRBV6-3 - TGTGCCAGCAGGTACTCCGGGACAGGGGATCAGCCCCAGCATTTT CASRYSGTGDQPQHF
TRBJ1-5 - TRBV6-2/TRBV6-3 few TGTGCCAGCAGTTACGGGGGACCGATCAATCAGCCCCAGCATTTT CASSYGGPINQPQHF
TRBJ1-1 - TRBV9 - TGTGCCAGCAGCGTAGATCAGGTGAACACTGAAGCTTTCTTT CASSVDQVNTEAFF
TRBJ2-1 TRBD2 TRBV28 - TGTGCCAGCAGTCGCGGGAGGGCCAGCTACAATGAGCAGTTCTTC CASSRGRASYNEQFF
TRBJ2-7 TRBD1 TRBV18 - TGTGCCAGCTCACGAGGGACAGGGAGCTCCTACGAGCAGTACTTC CASSRGTGSSYEQYF
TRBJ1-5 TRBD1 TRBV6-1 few TGTGCCAGCAGTGGACAGGGAGGGAATCAGCCCCAGCATTTT CASSGQGGNQPQHF
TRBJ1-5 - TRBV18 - TGTGCCAGCTCACCAAGCTCAGGGAATCAGCCCCAGCATTTT CASSPSSGNQPQHF
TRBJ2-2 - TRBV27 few TGTGCCAGCGGTAATGGGTGGACCGGGGAGCTGTTTTTT CASGNGWTGELFF
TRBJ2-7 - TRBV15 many TGTGCCACCAGCGGACGGTACAGCGTGCAGTACTTC CATSGRYSVQYF
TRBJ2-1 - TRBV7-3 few TGTGCCAGCAGCTCCTCCAATGAGCAGTTCTTC CASSSSNEQFF